A single TCR beta chain is shown here with its context. No antigen is known for it. No base quality information exists; no much larger clone differs at one position. This sample was taken from a study of graft-versus-host responses after intestinal transplantation (dated by TCRdb to the early 2020s). With respect to the entire study: Recipients received multivisceral, liver-intestinal, or isolated intestinal transplants. A peak of at least 4% donor T cells among recipient peripheral blood mononuclear cells was the definition used for donor T cell macrochimerism. After intestinal transplantation, graft-versus-host and host-versus-graft alloreactive T cell clones were followed in the graft, circulation and bone marrow using bulk TCR-beta CDR3 sequencing. Anti-thymocyte globulin induction was given to all recipients, followed by maintenance tacrolimus and steroids for approximately three years. The cohort enrolled 20 to 30 intestinal transplant recipients, one of whom was a retransplant, and 3 patients without pretransplant specimens were excluded. Alloreactive clones were identified by sequencing pre-transplant mixed lymphocyte reaction products and comparing these products with unstimulated pre-transplant donor and recipient T cells. Instead of going to the commercial service, samples from a few later patients were sequenced in-house on an Illumina MiSeq and processed with MiXCR.

Broad study findings and their caveats: GvH clones were found in recipient bone marrow, and some of the GvH clones appeared earlier in ileal mucosa or blood, which is consistent with an intestinal mucosal origin. In patients with donor T cell macrochimerism, the allografts had high GvH to HvG T cell clonal ratios. The conclusions were limited by the relatively low number and heterogeneity of the intestinal transplant patients. Early after transplant, peak levels of circulating GvH clones were found to be associated with declines in HvG clones.

CDR1 and CDR2 were assigned from the germline V gene as SGDLS and YYNGEE. Here V drops 3 bases and J drops 3 bases, and the junction holds 3 bases not matched to any gene. The CDR3 measures 15 amino acids from cysteine to phenylalanine. Here the CDR3 DNA is all that survives: 45 bases in frame from base 1. The library was built by means of the immunoSEQ multiplex PCR assay. In most patients, genomic DNA was isolated using the Qiagen DNeasy Blood and Tissue Kit and sent frozen to Adaptive Biotechnologies for TCR sequencing. High-throughput TCR-beta CDR3 sequencing of genomic DNA from most patients was performed by Adaptive Biotechnologies. From the authors' description of their analysis: TCR sequencing data were retrieved from Adaptive's ImmunoSEQ software for 18 patients, whereas three other patients were processed with MiXCR and VDJtools. To correct CD4 versus CD8 sorting errors, any sequence found in both subsets at a frequency ratio below 5:1 was removed. CDR3 nucleotide sequences shared between donor and recipient were removed because the origin of such sequences could not be assigned. At least 2-fold expansion over unstimulated cells and a minimum CFSE-low frequency of 0.002% (template counts) or 0.001% (read counts) were required for clones to be classified as alloreactive. Clones detected in sequenced pre-transplant spleen, lymph node, or MLR CFSE-low populations of the donor or recipient were defined as mappable. Cumulative frequency of alloreactive clones was calculated as a percentage of all sequences weighted by copy number. TCRdb mirrors the immuneACCESS table, restricted to in-frame sequences. Some clones are absent from its copies; in checked studies, under half trace to an unresolved V gene, and the reason for the others is unknown. That table gives V, J and clone size, and the DNA gave D and trimming. The sample has approximately 50,000 clones on record, 70% to 85% of them singletons. The ten largest clones represent around 0.5% of the sample.

Taken with the paper, the label for time point translates to: cells obtained before transplantation from donor or recipient. CD3+CD4+ and CD3+CD8+ populations were FACS-sorted from unstimulated pre-transplant donor and recipient cells taken from spleen or lymph nodes. Source: unstimulated CD4+ T cells sorted from spleen or lymph node cells, taken before transplant. The source of this sequence is a human donor who was the organ donor for an intestinal transplant. This chain is built from TRBV9 and TRBJ2-2; 9 middle bases align to TRBD1. Read as DNA, the sequence is TGTGCCAGCAGCGCCCGGGACAGGGACACCGGGGAGCTGTTTTTT. Its protein is CASSARDRDTGELFF.